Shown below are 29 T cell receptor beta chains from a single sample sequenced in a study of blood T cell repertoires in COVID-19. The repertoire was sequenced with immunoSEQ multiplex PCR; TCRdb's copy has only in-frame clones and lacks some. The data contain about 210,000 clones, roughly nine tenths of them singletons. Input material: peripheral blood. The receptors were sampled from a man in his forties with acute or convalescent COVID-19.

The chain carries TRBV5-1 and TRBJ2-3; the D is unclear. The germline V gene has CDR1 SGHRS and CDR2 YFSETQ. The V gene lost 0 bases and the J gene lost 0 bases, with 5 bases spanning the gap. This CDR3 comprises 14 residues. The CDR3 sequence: CASSLGRSTDTQYF. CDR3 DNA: TGCGCCAGCAGCTTGGGGAGAAGCACAGATACGCAGTATTTT.

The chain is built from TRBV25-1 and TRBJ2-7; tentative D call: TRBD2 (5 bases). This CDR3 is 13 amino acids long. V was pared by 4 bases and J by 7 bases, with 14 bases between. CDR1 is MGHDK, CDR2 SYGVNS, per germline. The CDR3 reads CASSGRASGEQYF. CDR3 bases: TGTGCCAGCAGTGGCCGGGCCTCGGGGGAGCAGTACTTC.

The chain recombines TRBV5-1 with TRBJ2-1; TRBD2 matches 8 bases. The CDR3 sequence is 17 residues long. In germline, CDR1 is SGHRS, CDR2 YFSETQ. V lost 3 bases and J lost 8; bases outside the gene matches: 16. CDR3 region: CASSSPGPGTSMDEQFF. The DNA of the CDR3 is TGCGCCAGCAGCTCTCCAGGGCCCGGGACTAGTATGGATGAGCAGTTCTTC. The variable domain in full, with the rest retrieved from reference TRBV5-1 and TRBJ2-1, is KAGVTQTPRYLIKTRGQQVTLSCSPISGHRSVSWYQQTPGQGLQFLFEYFSETQRNKGNFPGRFSGRQFSNSRSEMNVSTLELGDSALYLCASSSPGPGTSMDEQFFGPGTRLTVL.

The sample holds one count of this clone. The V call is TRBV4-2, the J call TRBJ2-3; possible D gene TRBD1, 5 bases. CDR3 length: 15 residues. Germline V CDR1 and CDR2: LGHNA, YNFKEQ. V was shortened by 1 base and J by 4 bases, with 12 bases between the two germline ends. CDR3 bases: TGTGCCAGCAGCCAAGTTTCCCTAGGGGCAGATACGCAGTATTTT. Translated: CASSQVSLGADTQYF.

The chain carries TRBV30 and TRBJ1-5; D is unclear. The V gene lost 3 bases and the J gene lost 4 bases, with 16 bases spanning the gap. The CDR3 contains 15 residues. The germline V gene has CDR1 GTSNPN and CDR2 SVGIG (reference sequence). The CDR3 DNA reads TGTGCCTGGAGACCCGCCAGACTGGGTAATCAGCCCCAGCATTTT. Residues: CAWRPARLGNQPQHF.

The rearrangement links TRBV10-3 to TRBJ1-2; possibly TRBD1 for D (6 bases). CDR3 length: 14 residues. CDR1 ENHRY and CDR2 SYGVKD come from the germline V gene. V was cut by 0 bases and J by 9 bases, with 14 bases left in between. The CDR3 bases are TGTGCCATCAGTGAGTCTATGGGGGCGCCCCGCTACACCTTC. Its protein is CAISESMGAPRYTF.

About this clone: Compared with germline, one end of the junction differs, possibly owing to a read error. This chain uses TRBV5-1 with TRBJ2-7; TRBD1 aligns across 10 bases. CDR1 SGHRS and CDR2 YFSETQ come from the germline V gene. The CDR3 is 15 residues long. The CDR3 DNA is TGCGCCAGCAGTTTGGCCGGGACAGGGGATAGCCGGCTGTACTTC. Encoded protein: CASSLAGTGDSRLYF.

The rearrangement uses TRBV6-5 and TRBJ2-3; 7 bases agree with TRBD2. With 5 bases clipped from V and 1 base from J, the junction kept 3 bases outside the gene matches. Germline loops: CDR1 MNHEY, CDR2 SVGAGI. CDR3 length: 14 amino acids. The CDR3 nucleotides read TGTGCCAGCAGTCTAGCGGTTGGCACAGATACGCAGTATTTT. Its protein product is CASSLAVGTDTQYF.

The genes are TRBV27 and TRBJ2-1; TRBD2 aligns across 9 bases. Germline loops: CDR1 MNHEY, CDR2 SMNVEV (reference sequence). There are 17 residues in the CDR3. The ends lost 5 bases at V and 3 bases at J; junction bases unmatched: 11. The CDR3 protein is CASSHLFRREGYNEQFF. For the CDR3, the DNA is TGTGCCAGCAGTCATCTCTTTCGGCGGGAGGGCTACAATGAGCAGTTCTTC.

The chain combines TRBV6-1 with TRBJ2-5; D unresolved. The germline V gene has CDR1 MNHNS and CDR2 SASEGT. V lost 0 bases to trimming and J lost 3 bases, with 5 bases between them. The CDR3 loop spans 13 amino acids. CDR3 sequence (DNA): TGTGCCAGCAGTGAAGCCACAGAAGAGACCCAGTACTTC. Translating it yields CASSEATEETQYF.

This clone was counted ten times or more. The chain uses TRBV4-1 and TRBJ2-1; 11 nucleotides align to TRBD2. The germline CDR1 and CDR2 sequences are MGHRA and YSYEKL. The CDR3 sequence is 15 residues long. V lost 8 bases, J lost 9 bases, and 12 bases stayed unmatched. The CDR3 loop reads CASLPMGSGGGEQFF. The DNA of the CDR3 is TGCGCCAGCCTACCAATGGGTAGCGGGGGGGGTGAGCAGTTCTTC.

CDR3 in amino acids: CASSLSSSGWDGELFF. CDR3 DNA sequence: TGTGCCAGCAGCTTAAGCTCTTCGGGGTGGGACGGGGAGCTGTTTTTT. The rearrangement links TRBV7-8 to TRBJ2-2; D perhaps matches TRBD2 (5 bases). V was pared by 2 bases and J by 7 bases, with 17 bases between. CDR3 size: 16 residues. The V gene's germline CDR1 is SGHVS and CDR2 FQNEAQ.

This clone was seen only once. The CDR3: CASSLTGGRDGYTF. Here the CDR3 DNA reads TGCGCCAGCAGCTTGACAGGGGGGCGGGATGGCTACACCTTC. V gene TRBV5-1 combines with J gene TRBJ1-2, with 8 nucleotides matching TRBD1. The germline CDR1 and CDR2 sequences are SGHRS and YFSETQ. The ends lost 1 base at V and 6 bases at J; junction bases unmatched: 5. The CDR3 consists of 14 residues.

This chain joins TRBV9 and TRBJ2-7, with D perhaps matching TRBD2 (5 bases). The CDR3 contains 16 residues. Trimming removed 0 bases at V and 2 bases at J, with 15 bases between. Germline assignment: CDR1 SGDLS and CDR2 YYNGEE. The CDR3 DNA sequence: TGTGCCAGCAGCGTAGGACCTAGCAACCTCGCCTACGAGCAGTACTTC. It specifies CASSVGPSNLAYEQYF.

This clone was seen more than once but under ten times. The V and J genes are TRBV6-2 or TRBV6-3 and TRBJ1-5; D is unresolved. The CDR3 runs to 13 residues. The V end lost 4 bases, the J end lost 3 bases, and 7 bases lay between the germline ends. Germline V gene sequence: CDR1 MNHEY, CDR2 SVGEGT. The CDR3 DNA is TGTGCCAGCAGTTGGGCAGACAATCAGCCCCAGCATTTT. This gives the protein CASSWADNQPQHF.

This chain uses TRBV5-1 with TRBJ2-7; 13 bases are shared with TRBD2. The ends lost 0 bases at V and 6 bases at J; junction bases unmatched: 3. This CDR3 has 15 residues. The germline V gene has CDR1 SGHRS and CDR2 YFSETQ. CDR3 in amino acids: CASSLGTSGSTEQYF. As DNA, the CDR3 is TGCGCCAGCAGCTTGGGGACTAGCGGGAGTACCGAGCAGTACTTC.

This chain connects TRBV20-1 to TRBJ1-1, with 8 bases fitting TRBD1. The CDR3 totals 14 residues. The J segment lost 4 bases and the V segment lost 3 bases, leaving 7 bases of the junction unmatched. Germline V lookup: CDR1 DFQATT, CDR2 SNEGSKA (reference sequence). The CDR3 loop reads CSASTGGRGTEAFF. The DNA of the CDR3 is TGCAGTGCTAGTACAGGGGGAAGGGGCACTGAAGCTTTCTTT.

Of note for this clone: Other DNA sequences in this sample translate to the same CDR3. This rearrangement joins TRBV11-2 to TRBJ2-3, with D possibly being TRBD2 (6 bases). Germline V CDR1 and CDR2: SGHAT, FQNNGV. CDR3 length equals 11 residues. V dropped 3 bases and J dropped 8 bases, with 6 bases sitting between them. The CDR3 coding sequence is TGTGCCAGCAGCTTGGGGGGTACGCAGTATTTT. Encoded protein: CASSLGGTQYF.

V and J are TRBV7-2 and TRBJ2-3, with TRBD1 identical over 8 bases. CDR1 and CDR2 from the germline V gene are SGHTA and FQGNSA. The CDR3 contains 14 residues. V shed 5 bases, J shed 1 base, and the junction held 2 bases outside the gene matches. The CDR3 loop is CASSPDRGTDTQYF. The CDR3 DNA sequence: TGTGCCAGCAGCCCGGACAGGGGCACAGATACGCAGTATTTT.

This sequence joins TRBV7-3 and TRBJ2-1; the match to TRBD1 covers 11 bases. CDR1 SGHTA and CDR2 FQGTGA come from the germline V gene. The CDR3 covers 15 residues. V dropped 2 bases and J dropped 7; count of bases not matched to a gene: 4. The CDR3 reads CASSLSGQGANEQFF. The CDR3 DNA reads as TGTGCCAGCAGCTTATCCGGACAGGGGGCAAATGAGCAGTTCTTC.

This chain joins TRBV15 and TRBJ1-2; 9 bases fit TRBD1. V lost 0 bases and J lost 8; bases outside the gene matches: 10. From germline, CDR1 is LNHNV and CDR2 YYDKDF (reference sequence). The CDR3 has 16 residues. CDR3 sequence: CATSRDPLQGAYGYTF. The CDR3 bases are TGTGCCACCAGCAGAGATCCCCTACAGGGGGCGTACGGCTACACCTTC.

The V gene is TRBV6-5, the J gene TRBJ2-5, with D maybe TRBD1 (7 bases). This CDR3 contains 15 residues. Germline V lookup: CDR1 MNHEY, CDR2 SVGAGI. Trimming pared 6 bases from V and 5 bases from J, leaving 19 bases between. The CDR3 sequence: CASSVSGPGGETQYF. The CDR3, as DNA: TGTGCCAGCAGCGTTAGCGGCCCAGGGGGGGAGACCCAGTACTTC.

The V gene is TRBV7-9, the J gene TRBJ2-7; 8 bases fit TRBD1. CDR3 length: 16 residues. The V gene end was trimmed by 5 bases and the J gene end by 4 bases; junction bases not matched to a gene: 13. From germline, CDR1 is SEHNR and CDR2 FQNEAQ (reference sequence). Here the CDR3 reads CASSPLGQGAIYEQYF. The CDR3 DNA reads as TGTGCCAGCAGCCCCCTTGGGCAGGGGGCGATATACGAGCAGTACTTC.

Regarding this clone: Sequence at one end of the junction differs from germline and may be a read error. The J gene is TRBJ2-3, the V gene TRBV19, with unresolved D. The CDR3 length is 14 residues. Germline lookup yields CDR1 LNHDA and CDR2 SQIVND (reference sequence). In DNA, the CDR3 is TGTGCCAGCAGTATAGGCGGAGGCACAGATACGCAGTATTTT. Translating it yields CASSIGGGTDTQYF.

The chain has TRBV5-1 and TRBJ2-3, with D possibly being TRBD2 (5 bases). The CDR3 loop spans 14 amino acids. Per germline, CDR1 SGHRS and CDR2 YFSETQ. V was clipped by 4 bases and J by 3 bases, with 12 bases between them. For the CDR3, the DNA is TGCGCCAGCAGCCCACAGTGGACTACAGATACGCAGTATTTT. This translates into CASSPQWTTDTQYF. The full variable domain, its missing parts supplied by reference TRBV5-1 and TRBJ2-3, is KAGVTQTPRYLIKTRGQQVTLSCSPISGHRSVSWYQQTPGQGLQFLFEYFSETQRNKGNFPGRFSGRQFSNSRSEMNVSTLELGDSALYLCASSPQWTTDTQYFGPGTRLTVL.

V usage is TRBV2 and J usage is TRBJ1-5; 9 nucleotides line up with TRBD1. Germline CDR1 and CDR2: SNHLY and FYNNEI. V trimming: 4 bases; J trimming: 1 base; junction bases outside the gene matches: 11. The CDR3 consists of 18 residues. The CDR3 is CASSVRGTGSWSNQPQHF. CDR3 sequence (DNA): TGTGCCAGCAGTGTAAGGGGGACAGGGAGTTGGAGCAATCAGCCCCAGCATTTT.

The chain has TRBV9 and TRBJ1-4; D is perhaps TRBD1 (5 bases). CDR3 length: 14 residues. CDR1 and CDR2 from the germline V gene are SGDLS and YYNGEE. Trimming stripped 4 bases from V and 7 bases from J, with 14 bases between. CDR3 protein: CASSPRDGGEKLFF. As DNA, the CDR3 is TGTGCCAGCAGCCCCCGGGACGGGGGTGAAAAACTGTTTTTT. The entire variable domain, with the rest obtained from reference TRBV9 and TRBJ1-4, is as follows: DSGVTQTPKHLITATGQRVTLRCSPRSGDLSVYWYQQSLDQGLQFLIQYYNGEERAKGNILERFSAQQFPDLHSELNLSSLELGDSALYFCASSPRDGGEKLFFGSGTQLSVL.

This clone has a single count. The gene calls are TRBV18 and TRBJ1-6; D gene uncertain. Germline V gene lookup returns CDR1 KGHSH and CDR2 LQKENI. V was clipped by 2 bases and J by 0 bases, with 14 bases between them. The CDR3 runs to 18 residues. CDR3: CASSPRRTESSYNSPLHF. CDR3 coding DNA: TGTGCCAGCTCACCAAGAAGAACAGAGAGCTCCTATAATTCACCCCTCCACTTT. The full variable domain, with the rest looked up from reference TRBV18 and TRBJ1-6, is NAGVMQNPRHLVRRRGQEARLRCSPMKGHSHVYWYRQLPEEGLKFMVYLQKENIIDESGMPKERFSAEFPKEGPSILRIQQVVRGDSAAYFCASSPRRTESSYNSPLHFGNGTRLTVT.

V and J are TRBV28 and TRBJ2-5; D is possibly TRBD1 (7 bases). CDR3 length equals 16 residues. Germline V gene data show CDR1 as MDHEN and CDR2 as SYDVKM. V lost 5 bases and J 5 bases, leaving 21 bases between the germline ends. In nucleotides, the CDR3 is TGTGCCAGCAGTAACCTCGGAGGGGGCGGATTGGAGACCCAGTACTTC. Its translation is CASSNLGGGGLETQYF.